Below, 8 T cell receptor beta chains from the same sample are listed, as sequenced in a study of blood T cell repertoires in COVID-19. Using immunoSEQ multiplex PCR, the repertoire was profiled, and TCRdb retains in-frame clones only, with some absent. This sample has around 260,000 clones, with about 88% found just once. Material: peripheral blood. The receptors shown here come from a man in his sixties who had recovered from COVID-19.

In nucleotides, the CDR3 is TGTGCCAGCAGCTTAGGGAACGGGGGGTTGGAGCAGTACTTC. The encoded protein is CASSLGNGGLEQYF. The chain combines TRBV7-2 with TRBJ2-7; TRBD2 matches 7 bases. The trim removed 1 base at V and 7 bases at J, leaving 7 bases unmatched. Germline V gene data show CDR1 as SGHTA and CDR2 as FQGNSA. The CDR3 runs to 14 residues. The full variable domain, rest sourced from reference TRBV7-2 and TRBJ2-7, is GAGVSQSPSNKVTEKGKDVELRCDPISGHTALYWYRQSLGQGLEFLIYFQGNSAPDKSGLPSDRFSAERTGGSVSTLTIQRTQQEDSAVYLCASSLGNGGLEQYFGPGTRLTVT.

The chain joins TRBV11-1 to TRBJ2-3; TRBD2 matches 13 bases. This CDR3 is built from 15 residues. Unmatched junction bases numbered 4, after V lost 5 bases and J lost 5 bases. CDR1 and CDR2 from the germline V gene are SGHAT and FQDESV (reference sequence). As DNA, the CDR3 is TGTGCCAGCAGCCAGACTAGCGGGGGGCGAGATACGCAGTATTTT. This codes for CASSQTSGGRDTQYF.

The chain links TRBV5-4 to TRBJ2-1; D gene unclear. From germline, CDR1 is SGHNT and CDR2 YYREEE (reference sequence). Trimming pared 0 bases from V and 6 bases from J, leaving 13 bases between. This CDR3 is 15 amino acids long. The CDR3 here is CASSLADNPTNEQFF. In DNA, the CDR3 is TGTGCCAGCAGCTTGGCCGATAATCCTACCAATGAGCAGTTCTTC.

The V gene is TRBV7-3, the J gene TRBJ1-6, with 8 bases that match TRBD1. CDR1 SGHTA and CDR2 FQGTGA come from the germline V gene. This CDR3 is 16 amino acids long. Losses at the gene ends were 5 bases for V and 6 bases for J; bases not matched to a gene: 9. The CDR3 DNA sequence: TGTGCCAGCAGCAAAGGGGCAGGGGGCCGTAATTCACCCCTCCACTTT. This sequence encodes CASSKGAGGRNSPLHF.

By frequency in the sample, this clone is medium-sized. Other DNA sequences in this specimen translate into the identical CDR3. The genes are TRBV5-4 and TRBJ2-7, with D perhaps TRBD2 (6 bases). CDR1 and CDR2 from the germline V gene are SGHNT and YYREEE (reference sequence). This CDR3 is built from 16 residues. The V gene lost 2 bases and the J gene lost 0 bases, with 15 bases spanning the gap. The CDR3: CASSLRTGLLSYEQYF. CDR3 DNA sequence: TGTGCCAGCAGCTTAAGGACTGGACTACTCTCCTACGAGCAGTACTTC.

The chain recombines TRBV2 with TRBJ1-1; no firm D call. The CDR3 runs to 15 residues. Germline V gene sequence: CDR1 SNHLY, CDR2 FYNNEI. Trimming cost V 5 bases and J 4 bases, with 17 bases left between them. CDR3: CASSPQEIMTTEAFF. CDR3 in DNA: TGTGCCAGCAGTCCCCAGGAAATCATGACCACTGAAGCTTTCTTT.

The chain joins TRBV30 to TRBJ1-2, with 8 bases lining up with TRBD1. Losses at the gene ends were 4 bases for V and 6 bases for J; bases not matched to a gene: 16. This CDR3 has 16 amino acids. The germline V gene encodes CDR1 GTSNPN and CDR2 SVGIG (reference sequence). The CDR3 bases are TGTGCCTGGACCCTACTTTTAGCAGGGGGCTCTGATGGCTACACCTTC. Its protein product is CAWTLLLAGGSDGYTF.

V usage is TRBV19 and J usage is TRBJ2-7, with TRBD1 identical over 7 bases. V lost 4 bases and J lost 3; bases outside the gene matches: 0. The CDR3 consists of 12 residues. Germline V gene lookup returns CDR1 LNHDA and CDR2 SQIVND (reference sequence). The CDR3 nucleotides are TGTGCCAGTAGTACAGGGGGCTACGAGCAGTACTTC. Encoded protein: CASSTGGYEQYF.